This TCR beta chain was recorded in a study of human T cells and chemical hapten exposure (dated by TCRdb to about 2021). At the level of the whole study: For sensitization, 2% DPC in acetone was applied to a roughly 2 cm by roughly 2 cm area of upper inner arm skin. Throughout the study period of around 24 weeks, patients also received therapeutic DPC doses to the scalp every week. Patch testing on the upper back used Finn chambers containing 0.01% DPC, with scoring done after 6 days according to International Contact Dermatitis Research Group standards. Most of the patients in the cohort were female, and the cohort covered alopecia areata with under or over 50% scalp involvement, alopecia totalis and alopecia universalis. Libraries were pooled for sequencing, and per-sample TCR yields varied mainly because of small differences in library volumes within the pool. The study tracked peripheral blood TCR repertoire changes in vivo during primary and secondary sensitization to the hapten diphenylcyclopropenone (DPC) in alopecia patients. Blood samples were taken from patients before sensitization (week 0) and at 2, 6 and about 24 weeks after DPC sensitization. Blood for TCR sequencing was provided by twenty-nine alopecia patients at one to four time points (pre-sensitization, 2, 6 and 24 weeks). Results the study describes overall, beyond this receptor: Alopecia, a presumed autoimmune disease, was present in all patients, so the immune response of the patients might differ from that of healthy individuals. Expanded TCRs formed significantly more large CDR3 similarity clusters than pre-sensitization or healthy control sets, consistent with antigen-driven responses. Repeated subsampling changed both the strength of the expansion versus patch-test correlation and the threshold at which the correlation became significant. DPC sensitization did not change the number of TCRs with a frequency above 1 in 1000, and there was no evidence of changes in global repertoire structure. Patch test score correlated positively with the number of PT1 expanded TCRs, reaching significance at thresholds 8, 16 and 32 but not at 4.

The trim is 5 bases for V and 5 bases for J, with a gap of 18 bases between the germline ends. Its CDR3 holds 15 amino acids, cysteine through phenylalanine. Here the CDR3 DNA is all that survives: 45 bases in frame from base 1. For CDR1 and CDR2, the germline V gene lists SGHAT and FQNNGV. This clonotype came up a few times. There is no known antigen for this receptor. Base qualities were left out, and no much larger clone turns up one base away. The library was built by means of RACE. The instrument given in TCRdb is NextSeq 500. During library preparation, unique molecular identifiers were attached to individual cDNA molecules so that TCRs could be counted in a quantitative, reproducible way. For every blood RNA sample, sequencing covered both the TCR alpha and TCR beta chains. Regarding the original processing steps: Samples had a median of 95,638 TCRs, with a range from about 23,224 to 750,000. The Decombinator software suite was used to annotate V, J and CDR3 in the TCR reads. Every sample was subsampled to the same number of TCRs (28,000) for the PS versus PT1 abundance plots. Expanded TCRs were defined as absent before sensitization and observed at least eight times at the 2-week time point. TCRdb handled the public reads itself, with Q25 trimming in fastp and clone calling in MiXCR, and kept productive beta chains. When rows share a CDR3 protein, they turn into one entry using the most common DNA and genes. The V and J calls reflect TCRdb's pipeline rather than the authors' work. Counted in this sample were some 170,000 distinct CDR3 sequences; roughly a quarter of them appeared once. About 2.1% of the sample goes to the ten largest clones.

What the time point label conveys for this sample: patch test 3, about 24 weeks after DPC sensitization. In light of the paper, this sample's treatment or condition label describes: therapeutic diphenylcyclopropenone sensitization with weekly scalp DPC. At every patch-test visit, the blood draw took place before the patch test was put on. Patients were considered eligible if aged 18 to 70, diagnosed with alopecia and deemed suitable for DPC therapy, and patients were excluded if pregnant. Total RNA was extracted from unfractionated whole blood that had been collected in Tempus Blood RNA tubes. The input for sequencing was whole blood, taken in connection with sensitization to the hapten diphenylcyclopropenone (DPC). The receptor's source is a woman aged 18-35 years with alopecia areata. Some clones in this sample may be carry-over from other donors' samples. Recombination joined TRBV11-2 with TRBJ1-1; no confident D gene assignment can be made. The base sequence is TGTGCCAGCAGCCGCCCGGCCCTATTAACAACTGAAGCTTTCTTT. Translation gives CASSRPALLTTEAFF.